These T cell receptor beta chains were read from a single sample in a study of radiotherapy plus CTLA-4 blockade in lung cancer. Generated by immunoSEQ multiplex PCR, the TCRdb table keeps only in-frame clones and is missing some. The table shows over 80,000 clones, with roughly four fifths occurring only once. The sample here was peripheral blood, taken from a patient treated with radiotherapy plus ipilimumab. The receptors shown here come from a human donor with non-small cell lung cancer who had stable disease on radiotherapy plus ipilimumab. Both conserved end residues are part of each CDR3. The D gene is left open where the match is weak. Expanded clones are given a class, and other clones once, few, many or no size at all.

>14|-|-|TRBJ1-2|TRBV19
CASSISPSNYGYTF
TGTGCCAGTAGTATTTCCCCCAGTAACTATGGCTACACCTTC
>15|-|-|TRBJ1-2|TRBV28
CASSPRGIAGRGYTF
TGTGCCAGCAGTCCACGGGGAATTGCGGGCCGTGGCTACACCTTC
>14|-|once|TRBJ1-4|TRBV6-6
CASMGGGSNEKLFF
TGTGCCAGCATGGGGGGAGGGAGTAATGAAAAACTGTTTTTT
>16|-|once|TRBJ2-6|TRBV5-1
CASSLGGSSGANVLTF
TGCGCCAGCAGCTTGGGCGGGTCTTCTGGGGCCAACGTCCTGACTTTC
>15|-|-|TRBJ2-6|TRBV5-4
CASSPPGSGANVLTF
TGTGCCAGCAGCCCCCCGGGCTCTGGGGCCAACGTCCTGACTTTC
>13|-|-|TRBJ1-5|TRBV11-2
CASSLEWGQPQHF
TGTGCCAGCAGCTTAGAGTGGGGGCAGCCCCAGCATTTT
>15|-|-|TRBJ1-4|TRBV6-5
CASSYTTGSNEKLFF
TGTGCCAGCAGTTACACGACAGGCTCTAATGAAAAACTGTTTTTT
>13|-|-|TRBJ1-1|TRBV6-1
CASKEVLNTEAFF
TGTGCCAGCAAAGAAGTTCTGAACACTGAAGCTTTCTTT
>18|-|once|TRBJ2-2|TRBV25-1
CASSESNGQTFFTGELFF
TGTGCCAGCAGTGAATCGAATGGACAGACCTTTTTTACCGGGGAGCTGTTTTTT
>13|TRBD2|-|TRBJ2-4|TRBV9
CASSAGTSGIQYF
TGTGCCAGCAGCGCTGGGACTAGCGGGATTCAGTACTTC
>18|-|-|TRBJ1-3|TRBV4-1
CASSQDPLTGYSGNTIYF
TGCGCCAGCAGCCAAGATCCCCTGACAGGCTACTCTGGAAACACCATATATTTT